The TCR beta chain under discussion was sequenced for a study of glioma-infiltrating T cells after dendritic cell vaccination. The V gene's germline CDR1 is SEHNR and CDR2 FQNEAQ (reference sequence). This CDR3 is built from 14 residues. J was trimmed by 3 bases and V by 4 bases; bases with no gene match: 2. Repertoires were generated with immunoSEQ multiplex PCR, while TCRdb's copy carries only in-frame clones and drops some. The sample holds 90,000 or so clones; more than 75% are singletons and the top ten take 2.5% to 3%. The receptor comes from a human donor with glioblastoma. The chain combines TRBV7-9 with TRBJ2-7; 11 bases match TRBD1. The sample in question was blood, obtained before dendritic cell vaccination. As DNA, the CDR3 is TGTGCCAGCAGCTCCGGGACAGGGGGCTACGAGCAGTACTTC. Translation: CASSSGTGGYEQYF.